What follows describes a single TCR beta chain. This clonotype showed up just a few times. Which antigen it targets is not known. Base-call qualities are not available, and no considerably larger clone is one nucleotide away. Inclusive of the bounding cysteine and phenylalanine, the CDR3 is 12 residues long. Just the 36-base CDR3 DNA is kept, in frame starting at base 1. Between the V and J ends, shortened by 7 bases and 8 bases respectively, the junction contains 11 bases. Based on the germline V gene, the CDR1 and CDR2 sequences are KGHDR and SFDVKD. The treatment or condition label of this sample denotes: live attenuated yellow fever vaccine strain. A standard Ficoll-Paque protocol was used to isolate PBMCs from peripheral blood. CD4 and CD8 T-cell fractions were isolated with Dynabeads CD4 and CD8 positive selection kits. TriZol was used to extract RNA from bulk PBMCs, CD4 and CD8 fractions, and dextramer-positive and dextramer-negative fractions.

The sequencer listed for this sample is Illumina NovaSeq 6000. Synthesis of TCR cDNA relied on 5'RACE template switching, a step that introduced a universal primer site along with unique molecular identifiers. Priming for cDNA synthesis came from both the TCR alpha and TCR beta constant segments. Library amplification used two PCR steps, and the second PCR step added sample barcodes and sequencing adapters. Sequencing of the libraries was done on either Illumina HiSeq 2500 (2x100 bp) or NovaSeq (2x150 bp). In the authors' own workflow: MIGEC was used to demultiplex reads and collapse the reads into UMI consensus sequences, and MiXCR was used for V(D)J alignment. Vaccine-responding clonotypes were identified with edgeR using replicate PBMC samples, with FDR below 0.01 and a log2 fold change above 5 up to day 15 being required. Each bulk clonotype was labeled CD4 or CD8 based on which sequenced repertoire, CD4 or CD8, contained the clonotype at higher abundance. TCRdb ran its own pipeline on the public reads, namely fastp trimming at Q25 and MiXCR clone calling, and kept in-frame beta chains. Each record represents a unique CDR3 protein, reported with the most common genes and DNA among its rows. V and J calls and clone size were set by TCRdb, not the authors. This sample lists about 340,000 distinct CDR3 sequences; approximately 12% were detected once. 2.5% to 4% of the sample goes to the ten largest clones.

These data originate in a study of T cells after yellow fever vaccination (dated by TCRdb to between 2018 and 2021). The study in broad terms: The SMART-Seq v4 Ultra Low Input RNA kit was used to prepare libraries from fractions with low cell numbers. To track T-cell clones before and after primary and booster YFV17D yellow fever vaccination, bulk TCR alpha and beta repertoires were sequenced longitudinally. Two healthy male donors made up the cohort, one aged 18 to 29 years and the other aged 30 to 40 years. Blood samples were taken at several timepoints before and after primary and secondary immunization, and bulk PBMC replicates and cell subsets were isolated.

Overall results and qualifications from the work: Only a couple of donors were included in the study, so the extent to which the findings can be generalized is limited. Compared with the primary T-cell response, the secondary T-cell response was weaker but faster, peaking on day 5 rather than day 15. FACS-sorted repertoires could contain abundant contaminating clonotypes from the bulk population, so computational filtering was required. A small fraction of clonotypes showed up in both the CD4 and CD8 compartments, probably as a result of convergent recombination. After the booster, most clones that had expanded after primary vaccination were detected again (approximately 97% of CD4 and 70% to 90% of CD8), suggesting broad maintenance of memory.

The sequence was obtained from a man aged 18-30 years who received the YFV17D yellow fever vaccine. Sequences were derived from CD4+ T cells sorted from PBMCs, sampled 15 days after the yellow fever booster vaccination. The rearranged chain carries TRBV24-1 and TRBJ2-1; the D segment is perhaps TRBD1 or TRBD2, each sharing 5 matched bases. The CDR3 is CATRALGDEQFF. The base sequence is TGTGCCACCAGGGCGTTGGGGGATGAGCAGTTCTTC.